These 3 T cell receptor beta chains share one sample of origin, sequenced in a study of T cell responses to AZD1222 COVID-19 vaccine. Only in-frame clones appear in the TCRdb table, and some are missing; sequencing was by immunoSEQ multiplex PCR. The sample has roughly 140,000 clones; 88% are singletons. The sample consisted of peripheral blood, taken on day 0 of MenACWY control vaccination. These receptors all stem from an adult in good health.

Only a few counts were recorded for this clone. The genes are TRBV5-4 and TRBJ1-6, with TRBD1 matching over 9 bases. The germline V gene has CDR1 SGHNT and CDR2 YYREEE (reference sequence). The V gene end was trimmed by 3 bases and the J gene end by 10 bases; junction bases not matched to a gene: 11. This CDR3 spans 16 amino acids. The CDR3: CASSYPPGQGRSPLHF. The CDR3 DNA sequence: TGTGCCAGCAGCTATCCTCCGGGACAGGGACGATCACCCCTCCACTTT.

DNA of the CDR3: TGCAGCGTACCATTAGGGACTCCGGGGAGATTGGGGGAGCAGTACTTC. It codes for CSVPLGTPGRLGEQYF. The rearrangement joins TRBV29-1 to TRBJ2-7; D might be TRBD2 (6 bases). V was clipped by 6 bases and J by 7 bases, with 28 bases between them. The CDR3 contains 16 residues. The germline V gene has CDR1 SQVTM and CDR2 ANQGSEA.

This clone has only a few counts. One end of the junction is discordant with germline, which a read error may explain. The chain carries TRBV5-8 and TRBJ2-2; D perhaps matches TRBD2 (5 bases). This CDR3 is 14 amino acids long. Germline values: CDR1 SGHTS, CDR2 YDEGEE. The CDR3 region is CASRTGLEVGELFF. In nucleotides, the CDR3 is TGTGCCAGCAGGACGGGATTGGAGGTCGGGGAACTGTTTTTT.